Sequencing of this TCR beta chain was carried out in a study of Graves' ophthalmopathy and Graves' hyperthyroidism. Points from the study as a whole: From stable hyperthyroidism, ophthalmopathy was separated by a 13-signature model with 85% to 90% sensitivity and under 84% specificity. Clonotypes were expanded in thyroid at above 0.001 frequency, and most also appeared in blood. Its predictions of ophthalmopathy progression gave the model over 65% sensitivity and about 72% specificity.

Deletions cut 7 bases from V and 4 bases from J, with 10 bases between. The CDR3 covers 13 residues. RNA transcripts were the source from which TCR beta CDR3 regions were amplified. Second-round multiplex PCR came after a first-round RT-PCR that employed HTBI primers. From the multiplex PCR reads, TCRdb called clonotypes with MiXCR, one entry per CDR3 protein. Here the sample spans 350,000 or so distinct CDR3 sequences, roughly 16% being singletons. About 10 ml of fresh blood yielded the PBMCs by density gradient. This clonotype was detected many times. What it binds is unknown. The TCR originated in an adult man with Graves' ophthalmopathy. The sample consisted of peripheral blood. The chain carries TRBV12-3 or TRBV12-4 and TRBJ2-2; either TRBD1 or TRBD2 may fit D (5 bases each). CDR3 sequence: CASTGASTGELFF. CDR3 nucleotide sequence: TGTGCCAGCACCGGGGCATCCACCGGGGAGCTGTTTTTT.